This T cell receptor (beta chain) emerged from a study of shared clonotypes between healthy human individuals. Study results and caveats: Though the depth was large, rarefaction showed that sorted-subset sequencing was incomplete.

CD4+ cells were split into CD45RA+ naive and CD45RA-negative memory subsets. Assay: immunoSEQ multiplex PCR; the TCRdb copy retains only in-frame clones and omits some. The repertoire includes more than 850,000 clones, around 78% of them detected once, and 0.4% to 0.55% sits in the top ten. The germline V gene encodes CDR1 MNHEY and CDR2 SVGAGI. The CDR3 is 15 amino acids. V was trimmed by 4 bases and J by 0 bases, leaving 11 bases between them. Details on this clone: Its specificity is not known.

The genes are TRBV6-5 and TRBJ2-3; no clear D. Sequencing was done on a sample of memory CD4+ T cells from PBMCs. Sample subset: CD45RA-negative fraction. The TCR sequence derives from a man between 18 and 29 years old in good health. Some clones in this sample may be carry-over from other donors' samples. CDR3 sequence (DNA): TGTGCCAGCAGTTTGGACCCTACTAGCACAGATACGCAGTATTTT. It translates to CASSLDPTSTDTQYF.